This section outlines one T cell receptor (beta chain) sequence together with its context. Its cognate antigen is unknown. Library construction for TCR beta used iRepertoire HTBI primers and Arm-PCR of CDR3 regions. TCRdb re-derived calls from the multiplex PCR reads in MiXCR, one entry per CDR3 protein. In the table there are some 430,000 distinct CDR3 sequences, roughly 21% of which are singletons. As for time point: persistent/refractory GD, antithyroid drugs over 5 years with positive TRAb. The authors made the TCR library using RNA they extracted from PBMCs. The data originate from a study of regulatory T cells in long-lasting Graves disease. Study conclusions and caveats: Results may be inaccurate due to the small sample size. Graves' patients with persistent disease showed TCR diversity lower than patients newly diagnosed.

This receptor was obtained from a female donor with Graves disease. The specimen comprised peripheral blood mononuclear cells (PBMCs), sampled when the disease was refractory, from a patient treated with antithyroid drugs.

The CDR3 loop reads CASRASGIEYEQYF. The CDR3 bases are TGTGCCAGCAGGGCTAGCGGGATCGAGTACGAGCAGTACTTC. The rearrangement links TRBV6-1 to TRBJ2-7, with 9 positions matching TRBD2. The germline CDR1 and CDR2 sequences are MNHNS and SASEGT. The CDR3 spans 14 residues. Trimming removed 6 bases from V and 4 bases from J; junction bases left unmatched: 7.